Shown below are 2 T cell receptor beta chains from a single sample sequenced in a study of OX40 agonist ivuxolimab in advanced cancers. Using immunoSEQ multiplex PCR, the repertoire was profiled, and TCRdb retains in-frame clones only, with some absent. The data contain 85,000 to 100,000 clones, around 87% of them singletons. The specimen was CD4+ or CD8+ T cells sorted from blood, collected in a trial of the OX40 agonist ivuxolimab. All receptors come from an adult with an advanced solid tumor such as melanoma, head and neck, liver or kidney cancer.

This clone was counted a single time. The chain links TRBV29-1 to TRBJ2-6, with D possibly matching TRBD2 (5 bases). This CDR3 contains 13 residues. Germline CDR1 is SQVTM and CDR2 is ANQGSEA. The CDR3 DNA follows: TGCACCGACGCGAGGGCTGGGGCCAACGTCCTGACTTTC. Its translation is CTDARAGANVLTF.

This chain connects TRBV5-4 to TRBJ2-3; 9 positions agree with TRBD2. The CDR3 length is 15 residues. The ends lost 2 bases at V and 3 bases at J; junction bases unmatched: 4. CDR1 is SGHNT, CDR2 YYREEE, per germline (reference sequence). The CDR3 DNA is TGTGCCAGCAGCTTCGCGGGAGGGTTTACAGATACGCAGTATTTT. Translating it yields CASSFAGGFTDTQYF.